The clone carrying this TCR beta chain was seen many times. The data were taken from a study of kidney transplant recipient with SARS-CoV-2 infection. TCRdb re-analysed the reads in MiXCR, keeping a single row per CDR3 protein. The sample records 200,000 to 300,000 distinct CDR3 sequences, 29% being singletons. The specimen was a blood sample, collected at baseline and between days 110 and 120 from a kidney transplant recipient. This TCR derives from a male patient between 25 and 39 years old who had COVID-19 and was a kidney transplant recipient. The graft donor may have given rise to some T cells.

CDR3 amino acids: CASSARQGGVGEQYF. The CDR3 DNA reads TGTGCCAGCAGCGCCAGACAGGGAGGGGTGGGGGAGCAGTACTTC. V usage is TRBV5-4 and J usage is TRBJ2-7; D could derive from TRBD1 or TRBD2 (7 bases each). CDR3 size: 15 residues. Germline CDR1 SGHNT, CDR2 YYREEE (reference sequence). V was cut by 4 bases and J by 7 bases, with 21 bases left in between. Supplemented by reference TRBV5-4 and TRBJ2-7, the full variable domain reads ETGVTQSPTHLIKTRGQQVTLRCSSQSGHNTVSWYQQALGQGPQFIFQYYREEENGRGNFPPRFSGLQFPNYSSELNVNALELDDSALYLCASSARQGGVGEQYFGPGTRLTVT.